This T cell receptor (beta chain) is from a study of metastatic and nonmetastatic thyroid tumors. The wider study: For malignant and benign thyroid patients, tumor or nodule tissue and blood were the sources whose repertoires were compared. Study observations and caveats: A significant increase in TCR beta diversity was reportedly seen in malignant thyroid tumors relative to benign nodules, in blood and tumor.

Original processing notes: A classifier of distant metastasis in papillary thyroid cancer was built from CDR3 differences (across clinicopathological groups). Through MiXCR, TCRdb re-clonotyped the PCR reads. The V and J calls follow TCRdb's processing rather than the paper's. The table lists around 40,000 clones, approximately 15% of them singletons. Thyroid surgery was preceded by no treatment in any patient. This CDR3 is 14 amino acids long. The germline V gene has CDR1 SGHRS and CDR2 YFSETQ. V gave up 7 bases and J gave up 4 bases; unmatched junction bases: 8. This clone was picked up many times. Antigen specificity is unknown.

The V and J genes are TRBV5-1 and TRBJ2-1, with 7 nucleotides matching TRBD2. Specimen: blood. This TCR was recovered from a female donor with papillary thyroid cancer or a benign thyroid nodule (not recorded which). Some clones in this sample may be carry-over from other donors' samples. As DNA, the CDR3 is TGCGCCAGCGCGGGAGCGCCGAGATACAATGAGCAGTTCTTC. Protein: CASAGAPRYNEQFF.